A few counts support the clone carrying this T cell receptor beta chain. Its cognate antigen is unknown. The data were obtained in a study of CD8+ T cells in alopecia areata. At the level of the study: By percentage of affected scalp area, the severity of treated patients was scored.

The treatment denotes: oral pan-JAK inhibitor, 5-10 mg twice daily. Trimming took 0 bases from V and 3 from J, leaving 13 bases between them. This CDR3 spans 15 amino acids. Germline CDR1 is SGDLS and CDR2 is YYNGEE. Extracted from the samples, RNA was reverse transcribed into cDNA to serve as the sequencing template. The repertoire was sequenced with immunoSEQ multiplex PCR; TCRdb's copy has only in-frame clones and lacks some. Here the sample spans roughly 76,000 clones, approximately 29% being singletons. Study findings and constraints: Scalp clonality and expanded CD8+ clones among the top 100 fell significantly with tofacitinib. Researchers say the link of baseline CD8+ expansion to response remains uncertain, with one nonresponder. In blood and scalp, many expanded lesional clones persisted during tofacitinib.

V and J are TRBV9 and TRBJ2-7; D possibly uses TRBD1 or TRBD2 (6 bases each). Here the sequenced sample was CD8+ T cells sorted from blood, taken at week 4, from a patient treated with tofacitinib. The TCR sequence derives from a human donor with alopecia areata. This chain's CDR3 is CASSVAPGGVYEQYF. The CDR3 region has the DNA TGTGCCAGCAGCGTAGCTCCCGGGGGCGTCTACGAGCAGTACTTC. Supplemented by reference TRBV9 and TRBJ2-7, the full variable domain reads DSGVTQTPKHLITATGQRVTLRCSPRSGDLSVYWYQQSLDQGLQFLIQYYNGEERAKGNILERFSAQQFPDLHSELNLSSLELGDSALYFCASSVAPGGVYEQYFGPGTRLTVT.